This T cell receptor (beta chain) was recorded in a study of shared clonotypes between healthy human individuals. Comment on this clone: What it recognizes is unknown.

Per the germline V gene, CDR1 is KGHSH and CDR2 is LQKENI. The CDR3 length is 14 residues. Trimming pared 3 bases from V and 3 bases from J, leaving 11 bases between. A roughly 200 ng quantity of DNA, 29,000 or so T cell genomes, went into the sorted-subset replicate PCRs. Only in-frame clones appear in the TCRdb table, and some are missing; sequencing was by immunoSEQ multiplex PCR. This sample has millions of clones; 90% to 95% occur once, and the top ten carry over 0.12%. Study conclusions and caveats: Among a handful of donors, roughly 5% of naive CD4 clonotypes were found in common.

The genes are TRBV18 and TRBJ1-2; D is uncertain. This receptor was obtained from a man aged 18 to 30 in good health. Sequenced material: naive CD4+ T cells sorted from blood. Subset given: CD45RA+ positively selected. This CDR3 reads CASSPAVSYYGYTF. Written as DNA, the CDR3 is TGTGCCAGCTCACCCGCGGTCAGTTACTATGGCTACACCTTC.